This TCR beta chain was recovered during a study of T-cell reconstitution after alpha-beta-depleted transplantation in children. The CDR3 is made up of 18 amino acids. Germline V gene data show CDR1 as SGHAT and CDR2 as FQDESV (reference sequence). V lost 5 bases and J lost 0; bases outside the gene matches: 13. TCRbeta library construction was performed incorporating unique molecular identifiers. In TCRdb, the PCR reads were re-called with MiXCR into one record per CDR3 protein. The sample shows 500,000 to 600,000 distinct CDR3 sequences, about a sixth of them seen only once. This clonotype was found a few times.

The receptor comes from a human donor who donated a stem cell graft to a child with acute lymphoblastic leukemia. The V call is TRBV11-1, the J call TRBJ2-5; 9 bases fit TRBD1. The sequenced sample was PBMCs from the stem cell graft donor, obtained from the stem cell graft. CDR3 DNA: TGTGCCAGCAGCCTTTCCGAGACAGGGGGGACGTACCAAGAGACCCAGTACTTC. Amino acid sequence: CASSLSETGGTYQETQYF.